This is a list of T cell receptor beta chains from one sample in a study of tumor-infiltrating lymphocytes in glioblastoma multiforme. TCRdb analysed the multiplex PCR reads with MiXCR anew, one entry per CDR3 protein. The table shows about 13,000 distinct CDR3 sequences, with over 60% occurring only once. Sequencing was done on a sample of brain tumor tissue. These receptors all come from a male donor with glioblastoma. Both conserved end residues are part of each CDR3. The D gene is left open where the match is weak. Clone size is shown for a subset of rows, as once, few, many or a class of expanded clone.

V	J	size	D	CDR3	DNA
TRBV11-1	TRBJ2-1	-	TRBD2	CASGQLLPSGRSNEQFF	TGTGCCAGCGGCCAATTACTACCTAGCGGGAGGTCGAATGAGCAGTTCTTC
TRBV11-2	TRBJ2-3	-	TRBD2	CARSLSAGEDTQYF	TGTGCCAGGAGCTTATCAGCGGGGGAAGATACGCAGTATTTT
TRBV11-2	TRBJ2-7	-	-	CASSFSSLALYEQNF	TGTGCCAGCAGCTTCTCTAGCCTGGCACTATACGAACAGAACTTC
TRBV20-1	TRBJ2-1	few	TRBD1	CSATDGTGAGEQFF	TGCAGTGCTACTGATGGGACAGGGGCGGGGGAGCAGTTCTTC
TRBV12-3/TRBV12-4	TRBJ2-5	-	-	CASSSPGSQETQYF	TGTGCCAGCAGTTCCCCCGGCAGCCAAGAGACCCAGTACTTC
TRBV12-3/TRBV12-4	TRBJ2-3	-	-	CASNGGTVDTQYF	TGTGCCAGCAACGGGGGAACAGTAGATACGCAGTATTTT
TRBV11-2	TRBJ2-1	-	TRBD2	CASSLGGRHNEQFF	TGTGCCAGCAGCTTAGGCGGGAGGCACAATGAGCAGTTCTTC
TRBV11-2	TRBJ1-1	few	-	CASSFGAGGGTEAFF	TGTGCCAGCAGCTTTGGGGCCGGCGGAGGAACTGAAGCTTTCTTT
TRBV11-1	TRBJ2-7	-	-	CASLTDPSYEQYF	TGTGCCAGTTTGACTGACCCCTCCTACGAGCAGTACTTC
TRBV13	TRBJ2-1	-	TRBD2	CASSIRLAERHNEQFF	TGTGCCAGCAGCATCCGACTAGCGGAGCGTCACAATGAACAGTTCTTC
TRBV20-1	TRBJ2-4	-	TRBD1	CSARDADRGIRKAKNIQYF	TGCAGTGCTAGAGACGCGGACAGGGGGATTCGGAAAGCCAAAAACATTCAATATTTC